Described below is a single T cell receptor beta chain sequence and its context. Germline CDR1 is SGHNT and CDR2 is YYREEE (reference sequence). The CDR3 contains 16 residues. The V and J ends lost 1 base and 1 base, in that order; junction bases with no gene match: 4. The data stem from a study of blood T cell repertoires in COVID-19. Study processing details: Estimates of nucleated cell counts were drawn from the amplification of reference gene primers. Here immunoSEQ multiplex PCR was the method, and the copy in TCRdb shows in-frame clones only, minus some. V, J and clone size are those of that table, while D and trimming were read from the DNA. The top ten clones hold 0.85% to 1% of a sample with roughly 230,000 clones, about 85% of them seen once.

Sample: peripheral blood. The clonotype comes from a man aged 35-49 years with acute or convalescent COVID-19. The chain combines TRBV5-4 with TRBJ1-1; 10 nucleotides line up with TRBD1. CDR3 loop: CASSLRQGARNTEAFF. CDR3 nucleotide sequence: TGTGCCAGCAGCTTGAGACAGGGGGCAAGGAACACTGAAGCTTTCTTT.